This entry lists 14 T cell receptor beta chains sequenced from one sample in a study of beta chain features in type 1 diabetes (dated by TCRdb to the late 2010s). Libraries were prepared through the immunoSEQ multiplex PCR assay. The entire isolated RNA was reverse transcribed using the High Capacity cDNA Reverse Transcription Kit, and thus expressed TCRB transcripts were sequenced. This is the immuneACCESS table as TCRdb keeps it, with only in-frame sequences that have V and J called. A part of the clones is gone; compared with another copy, unresolved V genes explain less than half, and the rest is unexplained. The sample table records more than 300,000 clones; over 10% of these occur just once. The top ten clonotypes cover roughly 0.015% of the sample. The sample consisted of naive CD4+ T cells from blood. The sample's cell subset or site, from its label and the paper: true naive CD4+ T cells. The receptors were gathered from a young man in good health.

This clone has only one observation. This sequence joins TRBV20-1 and TRBJ2-5, with D unclear. V lost 4 bases to trimming and J lost 4 bases, with 7 bases between them. This CDR3 region has 11 residues. Per the germline V gene, CDR1 is DFQATT and CDR2 is SNEGSKA (reference sequence). The CDR3 reads CSATSGETQYF. The CDR3 nucleotides read TGCAGTGCTACTTCCGGAGAGACCCAGTACTTC.

This clone was found a few times. This sequence joins TRBV28 and TRBJ1-2; 7 bases line up with TRBD1. Germline trimming cut 8 bases from V and 4 bases from J; bases unmatched to any gene: 7. Per germline, CDR1 MDHEN and CDR2 SYDVKM. The CDR3 is made up of 13 amino acids. The CDR3 DNA reads as TGTGCCAGCTCGACAGGGATCCCCTATGGCTACACCTTC. This encodes CASSTGIPYGYTF.

This clone was detected only a few times. V gene TRBV10-3 combines with J gene TRBJ2-7, with TRBD1 identical over 8 bases. V shed 4 bases and J 0 bases; nucleotides not matched to a gene: 5. This CDR3 is built from 15 residues. Germline CDR1 and CDR2: ENHRY and SYGVKD. CDR3 amino acids: CAISGRTGSSYEQYF. The CDR3 DNA reads as TGTGCCATCAGTGGGCGGACAGGGAGCTCCTACGAGCAGTACTTC.

This clone was counted only a few times. V is TRBV6-5 and J is TRBJ2-5; a weak D match, TRBD2 (6 bases). Trimming cost V 8 bases and J 5 bases, with 12 bases left between them. Germline values: CDR1 MNHEY, CDR2 SVGAGI. The CDR3 contains 12 residues. CDR3 DNA: TGTGCCAGCGGGCGTGGGAGGGAGACCCAGTACTTC. Amino acids: CASGRGRETQYF.

This clone was seen only a few times. V and J are TRBV5-1 and TRBJ2-6; TRBD1 matches at 8 bases. The CDR3 has 19 amino acids. The V segment lost 0 bases and the J segment 4 bases; nucleotides outside the gene matches: 12. Germline CDR1 is SGHRS and CDR2 is YFSETQ. The CDR3 DNA is TGCGCCAGCAGCTTGGTGACAGGGGCCCCTCCATCCGGGGCCAACGTCCTGACTTTC. This sequence encodes CASSLVTGAPPSGANVLTF.

The V and J genes are TRBV30 and TRBJ1-1; the D gene is possibly TRBD1 (6 bases). The CDR3 length is 15 residues. Germline CDR1 and CDR2: GTSNPN and SVGIG (reference sequence). V shed 1 base and J shed 4 bases, with 16 bases lying between them. CDR3 sequence: CAWSGLYRAITEAFF. Written as DNA, the CDR3 is TGTGCCTGGAGTGGACTCTACAGGGCGATCACTGAAGCTTTCTTT.

This clone was counted only a few times. This chain links TRBV30 with TRBJ1-2; D gene uncertain. CDR1 is GTSNPN and CDR2 is SVGIG in the germline V gene (reference sequence). The V end was cut by 4 bases, the J end by 8 bases, with 17 bases between. The CDR3 sequence is 13 residues long. The CDR3 nucleotides are TGTGCCTGGACCATTTGGAGGGAAGGAGGCTACACCTTC. Its protein is CAWTIWREGGYTF.

This clone was found a few times. The V and J genes are TRBV5-1 and TRBJ2-7, with 8 bases fitting TRBD2. The CDR3 length is 15 residues. Germline trimming cut 0 bases from V and 3 bases from J; bases unmatched to any gene: 5. Germline-derived CDR1 and CDR2 are SGHRS and YFSETQ. The CDR3 here is CASSLEVSGDYEQYF. DNA of the CDR3: TGCGCCAGCAGCTTGGAGGTTAGCGGGGACTACGAGCAGTACTTC.

This clone was detected only a few times. The V gene is TRBV6-1, the J gene TRBJ1-2; D unclear. In germline, CDR1 is MNHNS, CDR2 SASEGT. The CDR3 runs to 12 residues. V lost 8 bases and J 4 bases, leaving 11 bases between the germline ends. The CDR3 protein is CASRGAVYGYTF. The CDR3 nucleotides are TGTGCCAGCCGGGGAGCCGTCTATGGCTACACCTTC.

The genes are TRBV2 and TRBJ2-7; D not certain. The CDR3 consists of 13 residues. CDR1 and CDR2 from the germline V gene are SNHLY and FYNNEI. V lost 3 bases to trimming and J lost 4 bases, with 10 bases between them. The CDR3 nucleotides read TGTGCCAGCAGTGAGGGCAACGAATACGAGCAGTACTTC. It is translated as CASSEGNEYEQYF.

The chain couples TRBV5-1 to TRBJ2-7; D possibly corresponds to TRBD2 (5 bases). Trimming pared 3 bases from V and 2 bases from J, leaving 15 bases between. The V gene's germline CDR1 is SGHRS and CDR2 YFSETQ. The CDR3 has 15 amino acids. The chain's CDR3 is CASSSTGIDPYEQYF. The CDR3 DNA is TGCGCCAGCAGCTCGACGGGGATCGACCCCTACGAGCAGTACTTC. Looking up the rest from reference TRBV5-1 and TRBJ2-7 gives the full variable domain: KAGVTQTPRYLIKTRGQQVTLSCSPISGHRSVSWYQQTPGQGLQFLFEYFSETQRNKGNFPGRFSGRQFSNSRSEMNVSTLELGDSALYLCASSSTGIDPYEQYFGPGTRLTVT.

The chain links TRBV11-2 to TRBJ2-1; 7 positions agree with TRBD2. The CDR3 consists of 15 residues. V gave up 5 bases and J gave up 7 bases; unmatched junction bases: 11. Germline CDR1 is SGHAT and CDR2 is FQNNGV. The CDR3: CASSPVSGVSNEQFF. The CDR3 nucleotides are TGTGCCAGCAGCCCCGTCAGCGGGGTATCGAATGAGCAGTTCTTC. The full variable domain, with the rest looked up from reference TRBV11-2 and TRBJ2-1, is EAGVAQSPRYKIIEKRQSVAFWCNPISGHATLYWYQQILGQGPKLLIQFQNNGVVDDSQLPKDRFSAERLKGVDSTLKIQPAKLEDSAVYLCASSPVSGVSNEQFFGPGTRLTVL.

This clone was observed a handful of times. The genes are TRBV5-4 and TRBJ1-2, with D possibly being TRBD1 (5 bases). CDR1 is SGHNT and CDR2 is YYREEE in the germline V gene (reference sequence). With 5 bases removed from V and 3 bases from J, the gap between germline ends came to 14 bases. CDR3 size: 14 residues. This CDR3 reads CASSSDMGHYGYTF. CDR3 DNA: TGTGCCAGCAGTTCAGACATGGGGCACTATGGCTACACCTTC.

This clone was picked up a small number of times. Other DNA variants within this sample encode the same CDR3. This rearrangement joins TRBV29-1 to TRBJ2-7; TRBD1 might be the D (5 bases). From germline, CDR1 is SQVTM and CDR2 ANQGSEA. V was cut by 7 bases and J by 2 bases, with 6 bases left in between. The CDR3 sequence is 10 residues long. In DNA form, the CDR3 reads TGCAGCGCAGGGACCTACGAGCAGTACTTC. Protein sequence: CSAGTYEQYF.